Listed here are 31 T cell receptor beta chains from one sample, sequenced in a study of blood T cell repertoires in COVID-19. Only in-frame clones appear in the TCRdb table, and some are missing; sequencing was by immunoSEQ multiplex PCR. This sample has nearly 45,000 clones, with just under 90% found just once. Sequenced material: peripheral blood. These receptors were taken from a man between 40 and 49 years old with COVID-19, enrolled during active disease.

In its sample, this clone was seen once. The chain combines TRBV5-4 with TRBJ2-5, with D possibly matching TRBD1 (6 bases). The CDR3 spans 16 residues. In germline, CDR1 is SGHNT, CDR2 YYREEE (reference sequence). Trimming pared 0 bases from V and 4 bases from J, leaving 16 bases between. Written as DNA, the CDR3 is TGTGCCAGCAGCTTGGGCCCAGGGGATACGCGAGAGACCCAGTACTTC. Its protein product is CASSLGPGDTRETQYF.

The chain is built from TRBV5-1 and TRBJ1-4; 11 bases agree with TRBD1. Germline CDR1 is SGHRS and CDR2 is YFSETQ. This CDR3 comprises 14 residues. V gave up 3 bases and J gave up 7 bases; unmatched junction bases: 2. The CDR3 DNA is TGCGCCAGCAGCTCGGGACAGGGGGGTGAAAAACTGTTTTTT. This encodes CASSSGQGGEKLFF.

The chain couples TRBV25-1 to TRBJ1-3, with 9 bases identical to TRBD1. Trimming cost V 1 base and J 0 bases; bases outside gene matches: 7. Germline CDR1 and CDR2: MGHDK and SYGVNS. The CDR3 runs to 18 residues. CDR3 residues: CASSESPGQGLSGNTIYF. Written as DNA, the CDR3 is TGTGCCAGCAGTGAATCGCCGGGACAGGGACTCTCTGGAAACACCATATATTTT.

This clone was observed a single time. The rearrangement uses TRBV5-1 and TRBJ1-1; 8 positions match TRBD1. This CDR3 is 14 amino acids long. Germline V gene data show CDR1 as SGHRS and CDR2 as YFSETQ. The junction had 5 bases not matched to a gene; V was cut back by 0 bases and J by 7 bases. CDR3 nucleotide sequence: TGCGCCAGCAGCTTGGCGACCGGGACAGGTGAAGCTTTCTTT. The encoded protein is CASSLATGTGEAFF.

The DNA of the CDR3 is TGTGCCAGCAGCGCCGTACAAATAGCGGGAGTGGCGGAGACCCAGTACTTC. Its translation: CASSAVQIAGVAETQYF. This rearrangement joins TRBV28 to TRBJ2-5; 9 bases are shared with TRBD2. Germline V gene sequence: CDR1 MDHEN, CDR2 SYDVKM. This CDR3 is built from 17 residues. After removal of 6 bases from V and 5 bases from J, the junction contained 16 bases not matched to a gene.

V and J are TRBV24-1 and TRBJ2-2; 11 bases are shared with TRBD2. This CDR3 region has 15 residues. The J segment lost 2 bases and the V segment lost 7 bases, leaving 2 bases of the junction unmatched. Germline CDR1 and CDR2: KGHDR and SFDVKD. DNA of the CDR3: TGTGCCACCAGCCGACTAGCGGGAAACACCGGGGAGCTGTTTTTT. The encoded protein is CATSRLAGNTGELFF.

In this sample, this clone turned up once. CDR3 amino acids: CATSRDKQGEQFF. CDR3 coding DNA: TGTGCCACCAGCAGAGATAAACAGGGGGAGCAGTTCTTC. V and J are TRBV15 and TRBJ2-1; 7 nucleotides agree with TRBD1. The germline CDR1 and CDR2 sequences are LNHNV and YYDKDF (reference sequence). The CDR3 extends over 13 amino acids. Unmatched junction bases numbered 3, after V lost 0 bases and J lost 10 bases.

V usage is TRBV5-1 and J usage is TRBJ1-1; D is possibly TRBD1 (5 bases). CDR1 SGHRS and CDR2 YFSETQ come from the germline V gene. V dropped 0 bases and J dropped 0 bases, with 12 bases sitting between them. The CDR3 spans 16 residues. The chain's CDR3 is CASSLGGQGLNTEAFF. The DNA for the CDR3 is TGCGCCAGCAGCTTGGGGGGTCAGGGTCTGAACACTGAAGCTTTCTTT.

This rearrangement joins TRBV25-1 to TRBJ1-2, with D possibly TRBD1 on 5 matching bases. V gave up 0 bases and J gave up 8 bases, with 10 bases separating them. Germline CDR1 MGHDK, CDR2 SYGVNS. This CDR3 is built from 13 residues. The DNA of the CDR3 is TGTGCCAGCAGTGAATACCAGGGAGGCGGCTACACCTTC. As protein: CASSEYQGGGYTF.

J is TRBJ1-4 and V is TRBV2; perhaps TRBD1 as D (5 bases). From germline, CDR1 is SNHLY and CDR2 FYNNEI. This CDR3 is built from 13 residues. V was pared by 8 bases and J by 5 bases, with 12 bases between. CDR3 nucleotide sequence: TGTGCCAGCTCACGGGGGACGAATGAAAAACTGTTTTTT. Amino acids: CASSRGTNEKLFF.

This rearrangement joins TRBV3-1 (or the pseudogene TRBV3-2) to TRBJ1-2; perhaps TRBD1 as D (5 bases). CDR3 length equals 13 residues. The germline V gene has CDR1 LGHDT and CDR2 YNNKEL (reference sequence). V was trimmed by 2 bases and J by 12 bases, leaving 16 bases between them. This CDR3 reads CASSQSPGDSNTF. The DNA for the CDR3 is TGTGCCAGCAGCCAATCCCCGGGGGATTCGAACACCTTC.

V usage is TRBV24-1 and J usage is TRBJ2-3; no clear D. The V gene lost 10 bases and the J gene lost 0 bases, with 10 bases spanning the gap. CDR3 length: 13 amino acids. Per the germline V gene, CDR1 is KGHDR and CDR2 is SFDVKD. CDR3 in amino acids: CATNSKSTDTQYF. The CDR3 nucleotides read TGTGCCACTAACAGCAAAAGCACAGATACGCAGTATTTT.

The DNA for the CDR3 is TGTGCCAGCAGTCTGCTATCTGCGGCAGATACGCAGTATTTT. It yields the protein CASSLLSAADTQYF. The chain uses TRBV27 and TRBJ2-3; D is uncertain. V gave up 5 bases and J gave up 4 bases, with 13 bases separating them. CDR3 length: 14 amino acids. Germline V gives CDR1 MNHEY, CDR2 SMNVEV (reference sequence).

This chain uses TRBV27 with TRBJ2-7; 12 bases align to TRBD2. The germline gives CDR1 MNHEY, CDR2 SMNVEV (reference sequence). This CDR3 is built from 13 residues. With V trimmed by 6 bases and J by 6 bases, 3 bases remained unmatched. The CDR3 coding sequence is TGTGCCAGCAGACTAGCGGGAGGTGGCGAGCAGTACTTC. This gives the protein CASRLAGGGEQYF.

This clone has only one observation. This chain uses TRBV6-5 with TRBJ2-7; D may be TRBD1 (6 bases). CDR1 MNHEY and CDR2 SVGAGI come from the germline V gene. The CDR3 covers 13 residues. Trimming shortened V by 6 bases and J by 3 bases, and 12 bases separated the two germline ends. The CDR3 region has the DNA TGTGCCAGCAGAGTGGACAGAGGCTACGAGCAGTACTTC. The encoded protein is CASRVDRGYEQYF.

The chain has TRBV3-1 (or the pseudogene TRBV3-2) and TRBJ1-5; 10 bases align to TRBD1. The CDR3 length is 15 residues. V lost 4 bases and J lost 7; bases outside the gene matches: 7. Germline V CDR1 and CDR2: LGHDT, YNNKEL (reference sequence). The CDR3 region is CASSPTGGEGQPQHF. The CDR3, as DNA: TGTGCCAGCAGCCCGACAGGGGGCGAGGGGCAGCCCCAGCATTTT.

This rearrangement joins TRBV30 to TRBJ1-1, with D possibly TRBD1 on 6 matching bases. V lost 2 bases, J lost 5 bases, and 12 bases lay in between. Germline lookup yields CDR1 GTSNPN and CDR2 SVGIG (reference sequence). The CDR3 extends over 13 amino acids. CDR3 residues: CAWSRGAGTEAFF. In nucleotides, the CDR3 is TGTGCCTGGAGTCGGGGGGCTGGGACTGAAGCTTTCTTT.

The chain joins TRBV4-1 to TRBJ2-7; 8 bases agree with TRBD2. The CDR3 has 15 residues. The J segment lost 5 bases and the V segment lost 4 bases, leaving 10 bases of the junction unmatched. Germline V CDR1 and CDR2: MGHRA, YSYEKL. The CDR3 spells CASSPRGAGDHEQYF. The CDR3 DNA reads TGCGCCAGCAGCCCGCGGGGGGCAGGGGACCACGAGCAGTACTTC.

The gene calls are TRBV5-1 and TRBJ1-2; possible D gene TRBD1, 5 bases. The CDR3 is 14 amino acids. Germline V gene data show CDR1 as SGHRS and CDR2 as YFSETQ. V dropped 0 bases and J dropped 6 bases, with 12 bases sitting between them. This CDR3 is CASSLDRGMDGYTF. In DNA form, the CDR3 reads TGCGCCAGCAGCTTGGATCGGGGGATGGATGGCTACACCTTC.

The J gene is TRBJ2-3, the V gene TRBV2, with 11 bases aligning to TRBD1. The CDR3 loop spans 14 amino acids. J lost 6 bases, V lost 8 bases, and 7 bases had no gene match. CDR1 is SNHLY, CDR2 FYNNEI, per germline. The CDR3 loop reads CASLRTGGYDTQYF. CDR3 in DNA: TGTGCCAGCCTAAGGACAGGGGGCTACGATACGCAGTATTTT.

The CDR3 coding sequence is TGTGCCAGCAGCCGGACAGGGAGAATGAACACTGAAGCTTTCTTT. Residues: CASSRTGRMNTEAFF. The V and J genes are TRBV7-7 and TRBJ1-1; 8 bases map to TRBD1. This CDR3 comprises 15 residues. V lost 5 bases to trimming and J lost 0 bases; unmatched junction nucleotides: 5. Per germline, CDR1 SSHAT and CDR2 FNYEAQ (reference sequence).

The rearrangement uses TRBV27 and TRBJ2-7; D remains unclear. Trimming pared 0 bases from V and 2 bases from J, leaving 5 bases between. CDR1 and CDR2 (germline): MNHEY, SMNVEV (reference sequence). There are 13 residues in the CDR3. Written as DNA, the CDR3 is TGTGCCAGCAGTTTATCGACAACCTACGAGCAGTACTTC. Translation: CASSLSTTYEQYF.

The chain uses TRBV19 and TRBJ2-3; a weak D match, TRBD2 (6 bases). The V gene lost 4 bases and the J gene lost 1 base, with 15 bases spanning the gap. Germline assignment: CDR1 LNHDA and CDR2 SQIVND (reference sequence). CDR3 length equals 16 residues. CDR3 loop: CASSTRRGARTDTQYF. The CDR3 DNA is TGTGCCAGTAGTACACGGCGGGGCGCCCGCACAGATACGCAGTATTTT.

The chain is built from TRBV10-3 and TRBJ2-7, with a possible D match to TRBD1 (5 bases). The CDR3 is 14 residues long. Between the trimmed V and J ends, which lost 4 bases and 2 bases, there was a span of 12 bases. Looked up from germline, CDR1 is ENHRY and CDR2 is SYGVKD. The CDR3 region is CAISAGSGPYEQYF. In nucleotides, the CDR3 is TGTGCCATCAGTGCAGGGTCTGGTCCCTACGAGCAGTACTTC.

V and J are TRBV5-8 and TRBJ1-1; 7 nucleotides align to TRBD1. V lost 4 bases and J lost 1; bases outside the gene matches: 4. The CDR3 is 14 residues long. CDR1 and CDR2 from the germline V gene are SGHTS and YDEGEE. Written as DNA, the CDR3 is TGTGCCAGCAGCGGATACAGGGGGAACACTGAAGCTTTCTTT. Protein sequence: CASSGYRGNTEAFF.

The chain links TRBV19 to TRBJ1-2; TRBD1 agrees at 8 bases. CDR1 is LNHDA and CDR2 is SQIVND in the germline V gene (reference sequence). V lost 5 bases, J lost 4 bases, and 9 bases stayed unmatched. CDR3 length: 15 residues. CDR3 region: CASSAIGQGGYGYTF. In DNA form, the CDR3 reads TGTGCCAGTAGTGCGATCGGACAGGGAGGCTATGGCTACACCTTC. The full variable domain, rest sourced from reference TRBV19 and TRBJ1-2, is DGGITQSPKYLFRKEGQNVTLSCEQNLNHDAMYWYRQDPGQGLRLIYYSQIVNDFQKGDIAEGYSVSREKKESFPLTVTSAQKNPTAFYLCASSAIGQGGYGYTFGSGTRLTVV.

This chain joins TRBV30 and TRBJ1-1; a possible D gene is TRBD1 (5 bases). V dropped 5 bases and J dropped 1 base, with 8 bases sitting between them. The CDR3 runs 12 residues. Germline-derived CDR1 and CDR2 are GTSNPN and SVGIG (reference sequence). CDR3 in DNA: TGTGCCTGGGGCAGGGCGAACACTGAAGCTTTCTTT. It translates to CAWGRANTEAFF.

The rearrangement uses TRBV2 and TRBJ1-1; D is undetermined. V was pared by 7 bases and J by 1 base, with 10 bases between. CDR3 size: 13 residues. Germline CDR1 reads SNHLY; CDR2 reads FYNNEI. The CDR3 DNA follows: TGTGCCAGCAATATTAACACGAACACTGAAGCTTTCTTT. It is translated as CASNINTNTEAFF. Combining the CDR3 with reference TRBV2 and TRBJ1-1 gives the whole variable domain EPEVTQTPSHQVTQMGQEVILRCVPISNHLYFYWYRQILGQKVEFLVSFYNNEISEKSEIFDDQFSVERPDGSNFTLKIRSTKLEDSAMYFCASNINTNTEAFFGQGTRLTVV.

The genes are TRBV27 and TRBJ1-4; tentatively, D is TRBD1 (5 bases). The CDR3 is 12 residues long. The germline V and J ends were trimmed by 6 bases and 6 bases, with 8 bases remaining between them. CDR1 MNHEY and CDR2 SMNVEV come from the germline V gene (reference sequence). CDR3 bases: TGTGCCAGCAGCTCCAGGGATGAAAAACTGTTTTTT. Protein: CASSSRDEKLFF.

The gene calls are TRBV18 and TRBJ2-3; D not certain. Per the germline V gene, CDR1 is KGHSH and CDR2 is LQKENI. The CDR3 spans 15 residues. The V and J ends lost 2 bases and 0 bases respectively, with 9 bases between them. The chain's CDR3 is CASSPNIPSTDTQYF. DNA for the CDR3: TGTGCCAGCTCACCAAACATTCCTAGCACAGATACGCAGTATTTT.

The CDR3 sequence: CASSFLSGQPQHF. Here the CDR3 DNA reads TGTGCCAGCAGTTTCCTATCTGGTCAGCCCCAGCATTTT. V and J are TRBV27 and TRBJ1-5; no clear D gene. V was pared by 3 bases and J by 6 bases, with 9 bases between. The length of the CDR3 is 13 residues. Germline CDR1 MNHEY, CDR2 SMNVEV (reference sequence).